This T cell receptor (beta chain) came from a study of cytomegalovirus exposure and HLA in healthy donors. The CDR3 contains 14 residues. Germline CDR1 MDHEN, CDR2 SYDVKM. Trimming cost V 3 bases and J 5 bases; bases outside gene matches: 5. To note about this clone: The sample holds other DNA sequences that translate to the same CDR3.

Researchers ran the PCR with 60 Vbeta and 13 Jbeta primers. Method: immunoSEQ multiplex PCR; TCRdb's copy keeps in-frame clones and lacks some. The data contain roughly 150,000 clones, 70% to 80% of them singletons. This TCR came from a woman aged 40 to 50 in good health and CMV-seronegative. The V call is TRBV28, the J call TRBJ2-5; 8 bases fit TRBD1. The sequencing input was PBMCs. CDR3 amino acids: CASSLDRVGETQYF. The CDR3 DNA sequence: TGTGCCAGCAGTTTGGACAGGGTCGGCGAGACCCAGTACTTC.